The present T cell receptor beta chain was sequenced within a study of shared clonotypes between healthy human individuals. General study results and limits: Only blood samples were collected, and tissue repertoires likely differ.

About this clone: Its antigen is unknown.

The unsorted PBMC replicate PCRs were performed with about 300 ng DNA, some 30,000 T cell genomes. Method: immunoSEQ multiplex PCR; TCRdb's copy keeps in-frame clones and lacks some. Of some 470,000 clones in the sample, about three quarters were seen once. The healthy adult donors were HIV-negative and reported no recent acute infections or vaccinations. Caucasian adults living in Nashville, Tennessee, provided all samples. V dropped 1 base and J dropped 5 bases, with 6 bases sitting between them. The CDR3 consists of 14 residues. The germline CDR1 and CDR2 sequences are SEHNR and FQNEAQ (reference sequence).

The TCR was taken from a middle-aged woman in good health. Some clones in this sample may be carry-over from other donors' samples. Specimen: PBMCs. The chain is built from TRBV7-9 and TRBJ1-6; D unresolved. The CDR3 here is CASSLVADNSPLHF. Here the CDR3 DNA reads TGTGCCAGCAGCTTAGTGGCAGATAATTCACCCCTCCACTTT.